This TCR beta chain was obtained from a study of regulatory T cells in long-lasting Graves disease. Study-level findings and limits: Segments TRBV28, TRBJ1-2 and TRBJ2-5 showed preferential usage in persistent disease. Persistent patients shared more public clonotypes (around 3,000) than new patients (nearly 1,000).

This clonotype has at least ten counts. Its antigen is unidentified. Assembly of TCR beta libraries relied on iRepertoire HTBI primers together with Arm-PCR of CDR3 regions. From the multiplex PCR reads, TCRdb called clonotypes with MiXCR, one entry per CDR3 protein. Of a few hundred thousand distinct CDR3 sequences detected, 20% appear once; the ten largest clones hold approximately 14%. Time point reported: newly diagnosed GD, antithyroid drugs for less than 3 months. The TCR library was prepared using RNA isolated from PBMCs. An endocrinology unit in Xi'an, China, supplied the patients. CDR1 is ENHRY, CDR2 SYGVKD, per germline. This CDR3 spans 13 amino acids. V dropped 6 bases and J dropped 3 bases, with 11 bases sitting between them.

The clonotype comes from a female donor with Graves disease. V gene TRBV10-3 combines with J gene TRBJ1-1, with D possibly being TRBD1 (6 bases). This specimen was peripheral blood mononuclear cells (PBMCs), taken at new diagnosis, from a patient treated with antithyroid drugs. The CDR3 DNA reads TGTGCCATCAGAACAGGGAAGGACACTGAAGCTTTCTTT. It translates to CAIRTGKDTEAFF.